This T cell receptor (beta chain) is from a study of blood T cells in healthy people across ages. Points on this clonotype: What it binds is not known.

Points from the study as a whole: The lack of PBMC sorting stopped any conclusive naive versus antigen-experienced comparison.

The use of a sample-barcoded 5' primer and a J-beta primer mix characterized a second PCR of 7 to 11 cycles. One entry per CDR3 protein, called by TCRdb with MiXCR from the 5' RACE reads. The top ten hold 7.9% of the sample, which has around 1,500,000 distinct CDR3 sequences, around 42% seen once. Each donor had 9 to 10 milliliters of peripheral blood drawn. A minimum of 6 million PBMCs was isolated per sample. The extraction recovered at least 5 micrograms of total RNA per sample. The sample was blood. The TCR sequence derives from a young woman in good health.

The CDR3 region is CASKQGRNEKLFF. In DNA, the CDR3 is TGTGCCAGCAAACAGGGTCGAAATGAAAAACTGTTTTTT. The J gene is TRBJ1-4, the V gene TRBV6-6; D is possibly TRBD1 (6 bases). Trimming removed 7 bases at V and 5 bases at J, with 11 bases between. Germline V lookup: CDR1 MNHNY, CDR2 SVGAGI (reference sequence). The CDR3 length is 13 residues.